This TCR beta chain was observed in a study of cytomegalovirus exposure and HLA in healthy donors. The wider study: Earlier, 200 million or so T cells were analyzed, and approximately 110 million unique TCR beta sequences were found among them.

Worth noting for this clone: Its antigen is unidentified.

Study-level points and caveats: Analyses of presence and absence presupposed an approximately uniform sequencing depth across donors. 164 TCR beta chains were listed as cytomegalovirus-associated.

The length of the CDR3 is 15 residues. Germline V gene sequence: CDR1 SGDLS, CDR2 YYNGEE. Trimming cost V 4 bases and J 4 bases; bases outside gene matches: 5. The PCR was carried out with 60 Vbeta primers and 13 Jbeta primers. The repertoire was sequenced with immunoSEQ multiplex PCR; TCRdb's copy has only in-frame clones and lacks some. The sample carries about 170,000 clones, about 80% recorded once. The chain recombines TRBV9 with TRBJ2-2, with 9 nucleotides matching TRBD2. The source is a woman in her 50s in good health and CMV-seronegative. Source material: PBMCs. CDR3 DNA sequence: TGTGCCAGCAGCCCTAGCGGGGTGGTCACCGGGGAGCTGTTTTTT. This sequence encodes CASSPSGVVTGELFF.